This T cell receptor (beta chain) was identified in a study of TIL therapy for anti-PD-1-resistant metastatic lung cancer. At the level of the study: Progressing patients received lymphodepletion, expanded TIL infusion and IL-2. Median tumor PD-L1 proportion score was under 7.5%.

This was the immunoSEQ v3 assay. Each library reached some 2 million read pairs, or roughly 5-6.5 million at deep level. The protocol was immunoSEQ multiplex PCR, while the TCRdb copy is restricted to in-frame clones and leaves out a portion. This table holds about 50,000 clones, about 86% found once. Time point noted: pre-treatment sample, taken before nivolumab and TIL therapy. Adults with stage 4 NSCLC were enrolled in a phase I trial. The TCR sequence derives from a person aged 25 to 85 with non-small cell lung cancer. The input for sequencing was blood, taken at baseline.

This chain's CDR3 is CAISVTRGLVYEQYF. The DNA of the CDR3 is TGTGCCATCAGTGTCACCCGGGGACTAGTATACGAGCAGTACTTC. J is TRBJ2-7 and V is TRBV10-3, with 8 nucleotides matching TRBD2. This CDR3 comprises 15 residues. J lost 4 bases, V lost 4 bases, and 9 bases had no gene match. The germline CDR1 and CDR2 sequences are ENHRY and SYGVKD.